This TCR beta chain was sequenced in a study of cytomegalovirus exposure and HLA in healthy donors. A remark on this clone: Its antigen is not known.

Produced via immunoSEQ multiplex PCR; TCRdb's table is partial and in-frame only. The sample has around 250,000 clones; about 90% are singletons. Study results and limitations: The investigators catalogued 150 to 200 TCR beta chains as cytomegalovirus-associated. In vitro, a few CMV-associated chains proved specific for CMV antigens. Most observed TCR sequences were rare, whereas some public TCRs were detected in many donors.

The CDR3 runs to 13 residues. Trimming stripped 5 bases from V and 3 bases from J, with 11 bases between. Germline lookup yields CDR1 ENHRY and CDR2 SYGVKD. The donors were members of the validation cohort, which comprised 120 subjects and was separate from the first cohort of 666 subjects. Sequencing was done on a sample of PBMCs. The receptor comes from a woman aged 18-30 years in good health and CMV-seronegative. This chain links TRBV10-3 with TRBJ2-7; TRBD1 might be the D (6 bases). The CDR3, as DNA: TGTGCCATCAGTAATAACAGGGTCTACGAGCAGTACTTC. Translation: CAISNNRVYEQYF.